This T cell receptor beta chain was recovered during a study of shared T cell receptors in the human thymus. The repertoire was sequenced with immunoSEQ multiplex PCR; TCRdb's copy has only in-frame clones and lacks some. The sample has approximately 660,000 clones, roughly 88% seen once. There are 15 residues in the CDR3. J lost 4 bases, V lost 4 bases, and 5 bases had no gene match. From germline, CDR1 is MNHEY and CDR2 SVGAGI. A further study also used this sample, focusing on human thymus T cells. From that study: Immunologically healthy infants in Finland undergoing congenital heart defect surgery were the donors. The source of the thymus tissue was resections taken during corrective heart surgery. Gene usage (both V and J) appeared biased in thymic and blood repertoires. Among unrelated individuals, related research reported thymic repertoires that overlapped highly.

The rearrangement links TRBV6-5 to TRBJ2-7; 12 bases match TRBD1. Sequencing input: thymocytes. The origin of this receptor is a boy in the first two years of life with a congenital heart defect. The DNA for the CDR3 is TGTGCCAGCAGTTCTCCGGGACAGGGGGCGTACGAGCAGTACTTC. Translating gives CASSSPGQGAYEQYF.